Below, one TCR beta chain is given with its context. CD8+ and CD4+ blood T cells underwent TCR beta sequencing. CD8+ and CD4+ T cells were negatively isolated; TEMRA cells were FACS-enriched. Reverse transcription of about 0.45 to 1 ug RNA was carried out with random hexamers. An immunoSEQ multiplex PCR amplified TCR beta CDR3 over 54 Vbeta and 13 Jbeta. TCRdb fed the immunoSEQ multiplex PCR reads into MiXCR, producing one record per CDR3 protein. Of 120,000 or so distinct CDR3 sequences in the sample, roughly 93% were seen once. This specimen comes from a study of CD8 T cells in Susac syndrome. With 5 bases clipped from V and 5 bases from J, the junction kept 10 bases outside the gene matches. The CDR3 spans 15 residues. Per the germline V gene, CDR1 is SNHLY and CDR2 is FYNNEI.

The sequence was collected from a human donor with multiple sclerosis. The specimen was CD4+ T cells from PBMCs. The chain uses TRBV2 and TRBJ1-2, with TRBD1 matching over 8 bases. CDR3 loop: CASSPYGTGPYGYTF. CDR3 nucleotide sequence: TGTGCCAGCAGTCCCTATGGGACAGGCCCTTATGGCTACACCTTC.